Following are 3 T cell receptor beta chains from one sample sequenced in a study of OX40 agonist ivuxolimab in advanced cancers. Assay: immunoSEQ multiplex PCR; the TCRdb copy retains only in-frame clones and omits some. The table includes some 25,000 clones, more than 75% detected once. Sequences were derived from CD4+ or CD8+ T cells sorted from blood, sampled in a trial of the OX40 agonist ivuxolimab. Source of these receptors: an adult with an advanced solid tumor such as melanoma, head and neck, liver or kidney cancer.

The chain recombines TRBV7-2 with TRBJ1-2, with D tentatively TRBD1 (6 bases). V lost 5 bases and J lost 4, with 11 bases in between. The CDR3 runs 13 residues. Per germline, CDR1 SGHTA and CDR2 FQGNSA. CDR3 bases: TGTGCCAGCAGCCTCGGGACACTCTATGGCTACACCTTC. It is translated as CASSLGTLYGYTF.

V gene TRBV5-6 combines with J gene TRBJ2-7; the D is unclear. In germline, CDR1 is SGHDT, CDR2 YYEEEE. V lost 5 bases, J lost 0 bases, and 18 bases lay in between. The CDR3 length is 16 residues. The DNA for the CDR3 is TGTGCCAGCAGGCCCGGGCTCCCATCTTCCTCCTACGAGCAGTACTTC. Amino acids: CASRPGLPSSSYEQYF.

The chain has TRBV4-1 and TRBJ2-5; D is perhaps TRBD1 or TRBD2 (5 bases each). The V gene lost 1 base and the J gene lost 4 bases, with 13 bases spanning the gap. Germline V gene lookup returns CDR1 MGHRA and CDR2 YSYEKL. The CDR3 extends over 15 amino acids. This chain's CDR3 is CASSQGMGVGETQYF. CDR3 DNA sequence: TGCGCCAGCAGCCAAGGGATGGGGGTCGGAGAGACCCAGTACTTC.